One T cell receptor (beta chain) is described in this entry. Its antigen is still unknown. This sample was included in a study of OX40 agonist ivuxolimab in advanced cancers. Overall study context: Patients were given ivuxolimab, an antibody that agonizes OX40 (CD134). Participants could have had prior anti-PD-1, anti-PD-L1 or anti-CTLA-4 therapy, and less than 45% had some.

The repertoire was sequenced with immunoSEQ multiplex PCR; TCRdb's copy has only in-frame clones and lacks some. The sample carries over 45,000 clones, roughly 78% recorded once. Whole-study findings and limits: Within 6 weeks, CD4+ and CD8+ blood T cells expanded clonally at 0.1 to 3.0 mg/kg.

Germline-derived CDR1 and CDR2 are ENHRY and SYGVKD. The CDR3 loop spans 15 amino acids. V lost 0 bases and J lost 4, with 11 bases in between. The sample was CD4+ or CD8+ T cells sorted from blood, taken in a trial of the OX40 agonist ivuxolimab. The chain couples TRBV10-3 to TRBJ2-3; TRBD1 or TRBD2 may be the D gene (5 bases each). The TCR originated in an adult with an advanced solid tumor such as melanoma, head and neck, liver or kidney cancer. The CDR3 reads CAISESGDNADTQYF. The CDR3 DNA sequence: TGTGCCATCAGTGAGTCGGGGGATAACGCAGATACGCAGTATTTT.